The 21 T cell receptor beta chains listed next were all sequenced from one sample in a study of blood T cell repertoires in COVID-19. Here immunoSEQ multiplex PCR was the method, and the copy in TCRdb shows in-frame clones only, minus some. The sample shows about 290,000 clones, 85% of them seen only once. Sample: peripheral blood. These receptors all come from a woman aged 45-65 years with active or convalescent COVID-19.

V usage is TRBV19 and J usage is TRBJ2-1, with D possibly being TRBD2 (5 bases). The germline V gene encodes CDR1 LNHDA and CDR2 SQIVND (reference sequence). V shed 4 bases and J shed 8 bases, with 9 bases lying between them. The CDR3 has 12 residues. CDR3 sequence (DNA): TGTGCCAGTAGTACGGGAAGCCATGAGCAGTTCTTC. Amino acid sequence: CASSTGSHEQFF. Full variable domain (rest looked up from reference TRBV19 and TRBJ2-1): DGGITQSPKYLFRKEGQNVTLSCEQNLNHDAMYWYRQDPGQGLRLIYYSQIVNDFQKGDIAEGYSVSREKKESFPLTVTSAQKNPTAFYLCASSTGSHEQFFGPGTRLTVL.

The V call is TRBV20-1, the J call TRBJ1-5; 7 bases are shared with TRBD1. There are 15 residues in the CDR3. CDR1 and CDR2 (germline): DFQATT, SNEGSKA (reference sequence). Trimming removed 3 bases from V and 7 bases from J; junction bases left unmatched: 12. The CDR3 DNA follows: TGCAGTGCTAGTATCCCGGACAGGCCCCTCCAGCCCCAGCATTTT. This translates into CSASIPDRPLQPQHF.

V gene TRBV14 combines with J gene TRBJ2-1; no firm D call. V shed 2 bases and J shed 0 bases, with 5 bases lying between them. The CDR3 length is 14 residues. Germline V CDR1 and CDR2: SGHDN, FVKESK. The CDR3 DNA is TGTGCCAGCAGCCAAACTCTCTCCTACAATGAGCAGTTCTTC. It encodes CASSQTLSYNEQFF.

The rearrangement uses TRBV19 and TRBJ2-2, with TRBD1 as a possible D gene (7 bases). The V gene's germline CDR1 is LNHDA and CDR2 SQIVND (reference sequence). This CDR3 has 16 residues. Trimming shortened V by 5 bases and J by 4 bases, and 17 bases separated the two germline ends. The CDR3 DNA is TGTGCCAGTAGTCCAGCAGGGGGGCAGGGCACCGGGGAGCTGTTTTTT. This translates into CASSPAGGQGTGELFF.

As to this clone: Other DNA sequences in the same sample also yield this CDR3. This sequence joins TRBV27 and TRBJ1-5, with 9 bases fitting TRBD1. Germline assignment: CDR1 MNHEY and CDR2 SMNVEV (reference sequence). CDR3 length: 13 residues. V shed 6 bases, J shed 4 bases, and the junction held 1 base outside the gene matches. CDR3 bases: TGTGCCAGCAGCGGACAGGGGAATCAGCCCCAGCATTTT. Protein: CASSGQGNQPQHF.

This clone was observed once. The genes are TRBV24-1 and TRBJ2-5, with 9 bases identical to TRBD2. CDR1 is KGHDR and CDR2 is SFDVKD in the germline V gene. The CDR3 is made up of 15 amino acids. Trimming at V came to 5 bases and at J to 5 bases, leaving 8 bases not matched to a gene. This chain's CDR3 is CATSGLAGVGETQYF. CDR3 DNA: TGTGCCACCAGTGGGTTAGCGGGAGTGGGGGAGACCCAGTACTTC.

The J gene is TRBJ2-1, the V gene TRBV5-5; 9 nucleotides line up with TRBD2. The CDR3 runs to 14 residues. V trimming: 1 base; J trimming: 14 bases; junction bases outside the gene matches: 10. Germline CDR1 is SGHKS and CDR2 is YYEKEE (reference sequence). In DNA, the CDR3 is TGTGCCAGCAGCTTGCTTCGGACTAGCGCTTTGGAGTTCTTC. The encoded protein is CASSLLRTSALEFF. The whole variable domain, filled in from reference TRBV5-5 and TRBJ2-1, reads DAGVTQSPTHLIKTRGQQVTLRCSPISGHKSVSWYQQVLGQGPQFIFQYYEKEERGRGNFPDRFSARQFPNYSSELNVNALLLGDSALYLCASSLLRTSALEFFGPGTRLTVL.

This rearrangement joins TRBV27 to TRBJ2-7, with 10 bases fitting TRBD2. CDR3 length: 16 amino acids. CDR1 is MNHEY and CDR2 is SMNVEV in the germline V gene (reference sequence). V shed 1 base and J 0 bases; nucleotides not matched to a gene: 3. The CDR3 DNA sequence: TGTGCCAGCAGTTTATGGGGACTAGCGCGCTCCTACGAGCAGTACTTC. This translates into CASSLWGLARSYEQYF.

V and J are TRBV13 and TRBJ2-7, with 8 bases identical to TRBD1. With V trimmed by 1 base and J by 0 bases, 5 bases remained unmatched. Germline V gene data show CDR1 as PRHDT and CDR2 as FYEKMQ (reference sequence). The CDR3 has 16 amino acids. As DNA, the CDR3 is TGTGCCAGCAGCTTAGTTCGGACAGGGAGCTCCTACGAGCAGTACTTC. The encoded protein is CASSLVRTGSSYEQYF. Full variable domain (missing parts from reference TRBV13 and TRBJ2-7): AAGVIQSPRHLIKEKRETATLKCYPIPRHDTVYWYQQGPGQDPQFLISFYEKMQSDKGSIPDRFSAQQFSDYHSELNMSSLELGDSALYFCASSLVRTGSSYEQYFGPGTRLTVT.

J is TRBJ2-1 and V is TRBV5-1; 11 nucleotides align to TRBD2. Germline CDR1 is SGHRS and CDR2 is YFSETQ. The CDR3 contains 15 residues. The ends lost 4 bases at V and 7 bases at J; junction bases unmatched: 7. The CDR3 reads CASSATSGNRNEQFF. CDR3 DNA: TGCGCCAGCAGCGCGACTAGCGGGAACCGTAATGAGCAGTTCTTC. The variable domain in full, with the rest retrieved from reference TRBV5-1 and TRBJ2-1, is KAGVTQTPRYLIKTRGQQVTLSCSPISGHRSVSWYQQTPGQGLQFLFEYFSETQRNKGNFPGRFSGRQFSNSRSEMNVSTLELGDSALYLCASSATSGNRNEQFFGPGTRLTVL.

The V gene is TRBV3-1 (or the pseudogene TRBV3-2), the J gene TRBJ2-5; perhaps TRBD2 as D (5 bases). The germline V gene encodes CDR1 LGHDT and CDR2 YNNKEL (reference sequence). V was clipped by 4 bases and J by 5 bases, with 11 bases between them. The CDR3 consists of 13 residues. The DNA of the CDR3 is TGTGCCAGCAGCCTAAGGACGGGGGAGACCCAGTACTTC. Its translation: CASSLRTGETQYF.

V gene TRBV28 combines with J gene TRBJ2-5; D unclear. V lost 3 bases to trimming and J lost 1 base, with 9 bases between them. Per the germline V gene, CDR1 is MDHEN and CDR2 is SYDVKM. The CDR3 has 14 residues. CDR3 DNA: TGTGCCAGCAGTTTCCCCGGTTCCCAAGAGACCCAGTACTTC. This encodes CASSFPGSQETQYF.

V gene TRBV11-3 combines with J gene TRBJ2-2; a weak D match, TRBD2 (5 bases). V lost 3 bases to trimming and J lost 6 bases, with 8 bases between them. Germline lookup yields CDR1 SGHNT and CDR2 YENEEA. This CDR3 is 13 amino acids long. The CDR3 protein is CASSFRGPGELFF. The CDR3 DNA is TGTGCCAGCAGCTTTCGGGGTCCCGGGGAGCTGTTTTTT.

This rearrangement joins TRBV19 to TRBJ1-2; 10 bases fit TRBD1. Germline V gene data show CDR1 as LNHDA and CDR2 as SQIVND (reference sequence). There are 15 residues in the CDR3. The trim removed 5 bases at V and 3 bases at J, leaving 6 bases unmatched. The CDR3 sequence is CASSERQGAYYGYTF. The CDR3, as DNA: TGTGCCAGTAGTGAACGACAGGGGGCCTACTATGGCTACACCTTC. The whole variable domain, filled in from reference TRBV19 and TRBJ1-2, reads DGGITQSPKYLFRKEGQNVTLSCEQNLNHDAMYWYRQDPGQGLRLIYYSQIVNDFQKGDIAEGYSVSREKKESFPLTVTSAQKNPTAFYLCASSERQGAYYGYTFGSGTRLTVV.

This chain joins TRBV10-3 and TRBJ1-2, with a weak D call TRBD1 (5 bases). There are 14 residues in the CDR3. CDR1 is ENHRY, CDR2 SYGVKD, per germline. With 6 bases removed from V and 4 bases from J, the gap between germline ends came to 15 bases. The CDR3 here is CAISRPDSPYGYTF. In nucleotides, the CDR3 is TGTGCCATCAGCCGACCTGACAGCCCCTATGGCTACACCTTC.

In this sample, this clone turned up a few times. This sample also contains other DNA sequences that code for the same CDR3. This chain uses TRBV5-1 with TRBJ2-1, with 7 bases lining up with TRBD1. CDR1 is SGHRS and CDR2 is YFSETQ in the germline V gene. The CDR3 sequence is 15 residues long. V was pared by 0 bases and J by 3 bases, with 3 bases of the junction left unmatched. CDR3 residues: CASSLGQGGYNEQFF. The CDR3 DNA follows: TGCGCCAGCAGCTTGGGACAGGGCGGCTACAATGAGCAGTTCTTC.

V usage is TRBV12-5 and J usage is TRBJ2-1; 9 bases agree with TRBD1. The CDR3 runs to 14 residues. Germline V gives CDR1 LGHNT, CDR2 FRNRAP. V lost 6 bases, J lost 8 bases, and 8 bases stayed unmatched. For the CDR3, the DNA is TGTGCTAGTGGGCCGCCGGGACAGGGAGATGAGCAGTTCTTC. Protein product: CASGPPGQGDEQFF. Variable domain in full (rest from reference TRBV12-5 and TRBJ2-1): DARVTQTPRHKVTEMGQEVTMRCQPILGHNTVFWYRQTMMQGLELLAYFRNRAPLDDSGMPKDRFSAEMPDATLATLKIQPSEPRDSAVYFCASGPPGQGDEQFFGPGTRLTVL.

The chain links TRBV6-5 to TRBJ2-2; D unclear. Trimming took off 2 bases at V and 0 bases at J, with 10 bases between the two ends. Germline V gene lookup returns CDR1 MNHEY and CDR2 SVGAGI. This CDR3 contains 16 residues. The DNA for the CDR3 is TGTGCCAGCAGTTACGGCCAGAACCCGAACACCGGGGAGCTGTTTTTT. Translated, it gives CASSYGQNPNTGELFF.

This clone was detected only once. The chain joins TRBV6-5 to TRBJ1-5; D not resolved. There are 15 residues in the CDR3. Trimming removed 6 bases from V and 2 bases from J, with 14 bases in between. The V gene's germline CDR1 is MNHEY and CDR2 SVGAGI. The chain's CDR3 is CASSLSHGGNQPQHF. The CDR3 region has the DNA TGTGCCAGCAGCCTCTCCCACGGGGGCAATCAGCCCCAGCATTTT.

V gene TRBV7-2 combines with J gene TRBJ1-1, with D possibly being TRBD1 (6 bases). Germline V CDR1 and CDR2: SGHTA, FQGNSA. With 4 bases removed from V and 1 base from J, the gap between germline ends came to 7 bases. The CDR3 runs 13 residues. CDR3 in amino acids: CASSSQGNTEAFF. The CDR3 nucleotides read TGTGCCAGCAGCTCACAGGGGAACACTGAAGCTTTCTTT.

The V gene is TRBV15, the J gene TRBJ2-3, with D tentatively TRBD2 (5 bases). V gave up 1 base and J gave up 4 bases, with 12 bases separating them. This CDR3 spans 15 amino acids. Germline V gene sequence: CDR1 LNHNV, CDR2 YYDKDF (reference sequence). CDR3 bases: TGTGCCACCAGCAGAGTTCCGGGGTGGGCAGATACGCAGTATTTT. Residues: CATSRVPGWADTQYF. Together with reference TRBV15 and TRBJ2-3, the CDR3 gives the full variable domain: DAMVIQNPRYQVTQFGKPVTLSCSQTLNHNVMYWYQQKSSQAPKLLFHYYDKDFNNEADTPDNFQSRRPNTSFCFLDIRSPGLGDTAMYLCATSRVPGWADTQYFGPGTRLTVL.